This T cell receptor (beta chain) was captured in a study of T-cell reconstitution after alpha-beta-depleted transplantation in children. For TCRbeta, the library was prepared with unique molecular identifiers. TCRdb re-called the PCR reads with MiXCR, one entry per CDR3 protein. The profile covers over 85,000 distinct CDR3 sequences, with 7.5% to 9% appearing a single time and about a sixth taken by the ten largest. Germline CDR1 SQVTM, CDR2 ANQGSEA. This CDR3 is built from 15 residues. Between the trimmed V and J ends, which lost 2 bases and 4 bases, there was a span of 15 bases. The table lists this clonotype with a few counts. Its antigen is still unknown. Study-wide findings and caveats: Expanded clones from the graft, numbering several hundred, reportedly supplied alpha-beta T cells about two months after transplant. It was newly produced T cells that mostly accounted for T-cell counts and diversity one year after transplant.

The chain links TRBV29-1 to TRBJ2-1, with D unclear. The TCR originated in a boy aged 2 to 10 with acute lymphoblastic leukemia, due to receive a stem cell transplant. Sequencing used PBMCs, obtained before TCRalphabeta/CD19-depleted stem cell transplant. The CDR3 reads CSVEFPGQRYNEQFF. Written as DNA, the CDR3 is TGCAGCGTTGAATTTCCGGGCCAAAGGTACAATGAGCAGTTCTTC.